What follows describes a single T cell receptor beta chain. Its antigen is undetermined. Germline CDR1 reads SGHRS; CDR2 reads YFSETQ. The CDR3 spans 15 residues. The germline V and J ends were trimmed by 0 bases and 0 bases, with 9 bases remaining between them. The sample originates from a study of T cell repertoires in cytomegalovirus infection. A single record per CDR3 protein comes from TCRdb applying MiXCR to the reads. The table has approximately 110,000 distinct CDR3 sequences, 32% seen once. The specimen comprised CD8+ T cells from cultured PBMCs, sampled from culture after CMV antigen stimulation. The TCR originated in a human donor in good health (CMV status not recorded). Some clones in this sample may be carry-over from other donors' samples. The chain couples TRBV5-1 to TRBJ1-1; no reliable D call. The CDR3 here is CASSLGGRMNTEAFF. CDR3 nucleotides: TGCGCCAGCAGCTTGGGTGGCAGAATGAACACTGAAGCTTTCTTT.